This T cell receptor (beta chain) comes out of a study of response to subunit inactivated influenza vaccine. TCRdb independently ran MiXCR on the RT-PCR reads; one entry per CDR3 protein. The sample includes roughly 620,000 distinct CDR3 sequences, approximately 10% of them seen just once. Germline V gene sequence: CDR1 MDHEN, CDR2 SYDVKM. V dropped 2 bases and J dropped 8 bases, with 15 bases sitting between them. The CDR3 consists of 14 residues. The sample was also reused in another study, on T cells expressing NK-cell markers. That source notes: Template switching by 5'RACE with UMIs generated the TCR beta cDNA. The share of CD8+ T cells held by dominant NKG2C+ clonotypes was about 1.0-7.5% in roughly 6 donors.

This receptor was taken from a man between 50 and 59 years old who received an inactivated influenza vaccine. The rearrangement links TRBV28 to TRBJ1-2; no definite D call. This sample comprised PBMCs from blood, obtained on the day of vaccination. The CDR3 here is CASSLMAKRRGYTF. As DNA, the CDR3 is TGTGCCAGCAGTTTAATGGCCAAGAGAAGGGGCTACACCTTC.